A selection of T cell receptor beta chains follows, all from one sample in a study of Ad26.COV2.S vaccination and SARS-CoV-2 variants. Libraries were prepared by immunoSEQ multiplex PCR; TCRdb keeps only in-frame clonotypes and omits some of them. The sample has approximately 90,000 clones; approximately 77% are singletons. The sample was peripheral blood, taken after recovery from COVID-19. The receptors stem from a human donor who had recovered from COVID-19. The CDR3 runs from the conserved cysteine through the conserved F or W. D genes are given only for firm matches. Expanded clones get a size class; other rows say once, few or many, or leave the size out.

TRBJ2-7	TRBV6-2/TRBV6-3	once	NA	TGTGCCAGCAGCGACCCTGGGGCCTACGAGCAGTACTTC	CASSDPGAYEQYF
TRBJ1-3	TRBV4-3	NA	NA	TGCGCCAGCAGCCAAGGAGCCCTGAGAGCCTACTCTGGAAACACCATATATTTT	CASSQGALRAYSGNTIYF
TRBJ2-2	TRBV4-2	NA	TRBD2	TGTGCCAGCAGCCTTTCCGTGGTAGCGGGAGGGAGGAACACCGGGGAGCTGTTTTTT	CASSLSVVAGGRNTGELFF
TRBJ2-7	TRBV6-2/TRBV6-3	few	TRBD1	TGTGCCAGCAGTTACGGACAGGAAGTGAGCGAGCAGTACTTC	CASSYGQEVSEQYF
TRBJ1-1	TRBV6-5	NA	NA	TGTGCCAGCAGTTACGTACTGAACACTGAAGCTTTCTTT	CASSYVLNTEAFF
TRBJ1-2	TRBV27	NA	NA	TGTGCCAGCAGTTCACTTCCCCCGGGGAAGTATGGCTACACCTTC	CASSSLPPGKYGYTF
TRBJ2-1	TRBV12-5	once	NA	TGTGCTAGTGGTTTGTGGACCGGGAGCCCCTACAATGAGCAGTTCTTC	CASGLWTGSPYNEQFF
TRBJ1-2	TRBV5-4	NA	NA	TGTGCCAGCAGCTCCGGGCAGGGGTACACCTTC	CASSSGQGYTF
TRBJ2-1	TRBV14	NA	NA	TGTGCCAGCAGCCAAGGACTAGTAAGTGAGCAGTTCTTC	CASSQGLVSEQFF
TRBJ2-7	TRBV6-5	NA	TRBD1	TGTGCCAGCAGGACCGGGACAGGGGATAGCGACGAGCAGTACTTC	CASRTGTGDSDEQYF
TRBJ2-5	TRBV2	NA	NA	TGTGCCAGCCTGCTCCAACTATCCCAGTACTTC	CASLLQLSQYF
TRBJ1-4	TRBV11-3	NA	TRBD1	TGTGCCAGCAGCGAGGGACAGGGCAACGAAAAACTGTTTTTT	CASSEGQGNEKLFF
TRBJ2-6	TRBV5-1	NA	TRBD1	TGCGCCAGCAGCTTGAGATCCGGGACAGCCCTCTCTGGGGCCAACGTCCTGACTTTC	CASSLRSGTALSGANVLTF
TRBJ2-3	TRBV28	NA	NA	TGTGCCAGCAGTTCCCGAACCGACCAAAAAGGGGATACGCAGTATTTT	CASSSRTDQKGDTQYF
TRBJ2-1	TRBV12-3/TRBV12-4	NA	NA	TGTGCCAGCAGTACGACGGGGGCCGATGAGCAGTTCTTC	CASSTTGADEQFF
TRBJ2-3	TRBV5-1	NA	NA	TGCGCCAGCAGCCTAGCTACAGTGAGTGATACGCAGTATTTT	CASSLATVSDTQYF
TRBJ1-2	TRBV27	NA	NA	TGTGCCAGCAGTTTATCGAGGACAGACTATGGCTACACCTTC	CASSLSRTDYGYTF
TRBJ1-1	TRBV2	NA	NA	TGTGCCGCATTCCTCACTGAAGCTTTCTTT	CAAFLTEAFF
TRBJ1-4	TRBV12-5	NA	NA	TGTGCTAGTGGTTTGTGGGGGGAGACTAATGAAAAACTGTTTTTT	CASGLWGETNEKLFF
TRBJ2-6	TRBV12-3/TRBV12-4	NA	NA	TGTGCCAGCAGTTTATCGGGGGCCAACGTCCTGACTTTC	CASSLSGANVLTF
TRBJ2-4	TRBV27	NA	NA	TGTGCCAGCAGTTTAAAGGCGGGAACCGTAACCAAAAACATTCAGTACTTC	CASSLKAGTVTKNIQYF
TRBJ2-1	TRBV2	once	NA	TGTGCCAGCAGTGAAGCGGAGGGGCACAGGGGAGGCTTGTACAATGAGCAGTTCTTC	CASSEAEGHRGGLYNEQFF
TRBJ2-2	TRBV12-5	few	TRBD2	TGTGCTAGTGGCCAACTAGCGTTTACCGGGGAGCTGTTTTTT	CASGQLAFTGELFF
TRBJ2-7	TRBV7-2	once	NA	TGTGCCAGCAGCAAAGCCAGGGGAATATCCTACGAGCAGTACTTC	CASSKARGISYEQYF
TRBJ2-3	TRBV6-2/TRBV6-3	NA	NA	TGTGCCAGCAGCTCTCGACGGAACACAGATACGCAGTATTTT	CASSSRRNTDTQYF
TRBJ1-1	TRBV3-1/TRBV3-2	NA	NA	TGTGCCAGCAGCCCACTACAGGGGAACACTGAAGCTTTCTTT	CASSPLQGNTEAFF
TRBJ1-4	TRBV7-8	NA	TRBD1	TGTGCCAGCTTTAGACGGAGACTGACAGGGAGTAGGGCTAATGAAAAACTGTTTTTT	CASFRRRLTGSRANEKLFF
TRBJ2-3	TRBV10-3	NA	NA	TGTGCCATCAGTGACAGGGTTGGCACAGATACGCAGTATTTT	CAISDRVGTDTQYF
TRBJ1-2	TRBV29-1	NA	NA	TGCAGCGTTGAAAGCAGGGAGACAGCTAACTATGGCTACACCTTC	CSVESRETANYGYTF